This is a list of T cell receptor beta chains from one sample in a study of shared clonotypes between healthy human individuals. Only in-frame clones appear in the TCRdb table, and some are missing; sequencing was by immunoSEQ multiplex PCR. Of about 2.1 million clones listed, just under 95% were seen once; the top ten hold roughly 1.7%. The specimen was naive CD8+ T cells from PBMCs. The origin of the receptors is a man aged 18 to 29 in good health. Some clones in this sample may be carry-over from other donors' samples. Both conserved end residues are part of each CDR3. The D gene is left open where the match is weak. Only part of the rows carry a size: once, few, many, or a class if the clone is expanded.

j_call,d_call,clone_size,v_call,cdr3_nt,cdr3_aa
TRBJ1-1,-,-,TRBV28,TGTGCCAGCAGTTTATATCAGTCCTTGGTAACCCGGAACACTGAAGCTTTCTTT,CASSLYQSLVTRNTEAFF
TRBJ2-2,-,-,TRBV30,TGTGCCTGGCGTCCTTGGGCCGGGGAGCTGTTTTTT,CAWRPWAGELFF
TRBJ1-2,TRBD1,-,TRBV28,TGTGCCAGCAGCCTAAGGGGGCGCGACTATGGCTACACCTTC,CASSLRGRDYGYTF
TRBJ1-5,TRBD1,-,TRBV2,TGTGCCAGCAGTGAAGCTTCCAGCAGGGGGGCTCAGCCCCAGCATTTT,CASSEASSRGAQPQHF
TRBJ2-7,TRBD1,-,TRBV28,TGTGCCAGCAGTACAGGGGACGAGCAGTACTTC,CASSTGDEQYF
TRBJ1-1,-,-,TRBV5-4,TGTGCCAGCAGCCCAGGGGCGAGGGGGAACACTGAAGCTTTCTTT,CASSPGARGNTEAFF
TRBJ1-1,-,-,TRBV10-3,TGTGCCATCAGTGGTGGAAGGAACACTGAAGCTTTCTTT,CAISGGRNTEAFF
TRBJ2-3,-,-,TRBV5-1,TGCGCCAGCAGCTCCCAGGGGGGAACAGATACGCAGTATTTT,CASSSQGGTDTQYF
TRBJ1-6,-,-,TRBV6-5,TGTGCCAGCAGTTCGAGCTCCTATAATTCACCCCTCCACTTT,CASSSSSYNSPLHF
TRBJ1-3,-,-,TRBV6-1,TGTGCCAGCAGTGAGCTGTTTAGCTCTGGAAACACCATATATTTT,CASSELFSSGNTIYF
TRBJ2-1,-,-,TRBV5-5,TGTGCCAGCAGCTGGATAGCGGAGAGCTCCTACAATGAGCAGTTCTTC,CASSWIAESSYNEQFF
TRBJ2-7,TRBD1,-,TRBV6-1,TGTGCCACCTACTCTCGGGACAGGAGCTCCTACGAGCAGTACTTC,CATYSRDRSSYEQYF
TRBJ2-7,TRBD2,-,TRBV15,TGTGCCACCAGGTTAGCGGGAGGGCCGGGGTACGAGCAGTACTTC,CATRLAGGPGYEQYF
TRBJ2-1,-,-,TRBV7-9,TGTGCCAGCAGCTTCCTCCAAGCCGGGGAGCAGTTCTTC,CASSFLQAGEQFF
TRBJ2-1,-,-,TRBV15,TGTGCCACCAGCAGAGAGGTGGCTAGCTCCTACAATGAGCAGTTCTTC,CATSREVASSYNEQFF
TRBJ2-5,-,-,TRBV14,TGTGCCAGCAGCCAATTCGGGACGACTTCAAGAGAGACCCAGTACTTC,CASSQFGTTSRETQYF
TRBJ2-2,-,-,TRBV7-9,TGTGCCAGCAGATCTAGTTTAGGGTCCTCCGGGGAGCTGTTTTTT,CASRSSLGSSGELFF
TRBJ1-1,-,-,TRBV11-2,TGTGCCAGCAGCATGACAGACCCGAACACTGAAGCTTTCTTT,CASSMTDPNTEAFF
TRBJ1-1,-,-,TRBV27,TGTGCCAGCAGACCTACCACAGGGAATCATATTGAAGCTTTCTTT,CASRPTTGNHIEAFF
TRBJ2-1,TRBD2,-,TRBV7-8,TGTGCCAGCAGCTTAGTCGGACTAGCGCTAACCTACAATGAGCAGTTCTTC,CASSLVGLALTYNEQFF
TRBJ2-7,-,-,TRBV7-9,TGTGCCAGCAGCTTGGCGGACAGCAGCTCCTACGAGCAGTACTTC,CASSLADSSSYEQYF
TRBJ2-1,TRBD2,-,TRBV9,TGTGCCAGCAGCGTAGGTTGGCGGGAGCGGGGGGAGCAGTTCTTC,CASSVGWRERGEQFF
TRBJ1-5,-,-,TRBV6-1,TGTGCCAGCAGTGAAGCACCCCGGAGGGGAAGCAATCAGCCCCAGCATTTT,CASSEAPRRGSNQPQHF
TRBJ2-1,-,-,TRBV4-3,TGCGCCAGCAGCCAAGCGGGGTGGGCCTACAATGAGCAGTTCTTC,CASSQAGWAYNEQFF
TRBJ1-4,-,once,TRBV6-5,TGTGCCAGCAGACGGCGAAATGAAAAACTGTTTTTT,CASRRRNEKLFF
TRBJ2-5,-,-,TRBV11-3,TGTGCCAGCAGCTTGATGCTTTGGGACGGTGAGACCCAGTACTTC,CASSLMLWDGETQYF
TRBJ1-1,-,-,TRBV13,TGTGCCAGCAGCATCCGGGACTTAAGGACTGAAGCTTTCTTT,CASSIRDLRTEAFF
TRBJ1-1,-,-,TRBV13,TGTGCCAGCAGCTTAGATCCGGGGGCCTTTAACACTGAAGCTTTCTTT,CASSLDPGAFNTEAFF
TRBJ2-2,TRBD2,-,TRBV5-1,TGCGCCAGCAGCTTCGGACTAGCGGGAAATTTGGACACCGGGGAGCTGTTTTTT,CASSFGLAGNLDTGELFF
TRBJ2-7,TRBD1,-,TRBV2,TGTGCCAGCAAAGGGCGGGGGTTCCGCCCGGGACAGGGGGACTTC,CASKGRGFRPGQGDF
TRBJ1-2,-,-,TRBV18,TGTGCCAGCTCACCAACGGGCGTTCTGGACTATGGCTACACCTTC,CASSPTGVLDYGYTF
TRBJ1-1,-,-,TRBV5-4,TGTGCCAGCGGAGATCAGGGTCTTCTGGGCACTGAAGCTTTCTTT,CASGDQGLLGTEAFF
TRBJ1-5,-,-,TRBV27,TGTGCCAGCAGTTTTGGTACATTAGATCAGCCCCAGCATTTT,CASSFGTLDQPQHF
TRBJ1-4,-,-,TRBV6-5,TGTGCCAGCAGAAGGGGGGAAGCTAATGAAAAACTGTTTTTT,CASRRGEANEKLFF
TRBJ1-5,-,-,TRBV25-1,TGTGCCAGCGCCCCGGGACAAAGCAATCAGCCCCAGCATTTT,CASAPGQSNQPQHF
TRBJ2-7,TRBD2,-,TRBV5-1,TGCGCCAGCAGCTTGGACCGAATCGGGGGGAACTACGAGCAGTACTTC,CASSLDRIGGNYEQYF
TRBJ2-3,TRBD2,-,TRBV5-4,TGTGCCAGCAGCTTGCTGTCCGGGGGGGCTAGCACAGATACGCAGTATTTT,CASSLLSGGASTDTQYF
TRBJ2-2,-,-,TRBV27,TGTGCCAGCAGCTTAACCCCGGGCGGCTATCCAGTTACGAACACCGGGGAGCTGTTTTTT,CASSLTPGGYPVTNTGELFF
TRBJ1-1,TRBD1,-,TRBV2,TGTGCCAGCAGAGACGGAGGACAGGGGACGGGCACTGAAGCTTTCTTT,CASRDGGQGTGTEAFF
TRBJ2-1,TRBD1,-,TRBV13,TGTGCCAGCAGCACGCGACAGGGGGCGTTGTTCTTC,CASSTRQGALFF
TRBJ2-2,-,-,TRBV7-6,TGTGCCAGCAGCTCCACCGCAGGGTCCACCGGGGAGCTGTTTTTT,CASSSTAGSTGELFF
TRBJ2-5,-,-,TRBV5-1,TGCGCCAGCAGCTTGGGCACCCAAGAGACCCAGTACTTC,CASSLGTQETQYF
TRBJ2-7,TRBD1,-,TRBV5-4,TGTGCCAGCAGCTTAGGGACAGCCCCCTACGAGCAGTACTTC,CASSLGTAPYEQYF
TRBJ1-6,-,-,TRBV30,TGTGCCTGGAGTGTGGGCCGGGATCTTAATTCACCCCTCCACTTT,CAWSVGRDLNSPLHF
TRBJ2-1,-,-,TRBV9,TGTGCCAGTACCCCGGACAGCAGCTCCTACAATGAGCAGTTCTTC,CASTPDSSSYNEQFF
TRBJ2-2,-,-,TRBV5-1,TGCGCCAGCGAGGCCCTCCACACCGGGGAGCTGTTTTTT,CASEALHTGELFF
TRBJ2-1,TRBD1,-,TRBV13,TGTGCCAGCAGCTTCGGGACAGGGGTGACCTACAATGAGCAGTTCTTC,CASSFGTGVTYNEQFF
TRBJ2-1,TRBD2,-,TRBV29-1,TGCAGCGCTCTCACGGCTAGCGGGAGGGCCTGGTCCTACAATGAGCAGTTCTTC,CSALTASGRAWSYNEQFF
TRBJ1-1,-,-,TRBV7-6,TGTGCCAGCAGCTCCCGCGGACTGCCGAACACTGAAGCTTTCTTT,CASSSRGLPNTEAFF
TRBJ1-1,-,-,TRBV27,TGTGCCAGCAGGGCGGGTCATGAAGCTTTCTTT,CASRAGHEAFF
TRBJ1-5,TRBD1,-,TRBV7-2,TGTGCCAGCAGCCCGGGACAGGGACGCAATCAGCCCCAGCATTTT,CASSPGQGRNQPQHF
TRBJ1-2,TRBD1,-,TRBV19,TGTGCCAGTAGTATCCCAGACAGGGGGGACTATGGCTACACCTTC,CASSIPDRGDYGYTF
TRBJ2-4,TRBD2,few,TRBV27,TGTGCCAGCAGTTTCCAGGTGGCTAGCGGGAACTACATTCAGTACTTC,CASSFQVASGNYIQYF
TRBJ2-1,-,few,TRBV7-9,TGTGCCAGCAGCTTTGCGGTGGGTGAGCAGTTCTTC,CASSFAVGEQFF
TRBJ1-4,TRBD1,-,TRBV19,TGTGCCAGTAGTATGAGGGCCGAGGGGGCCGATGAAAAACTGTTTTTT,CASSMRAEGADEKLFF
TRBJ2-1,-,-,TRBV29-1,TGCAGCGTTGCGGATGGGCCCCTGGGCCGCAAGTTCTTC,CSVADGPLGRKFF
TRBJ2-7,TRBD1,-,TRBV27,TGTGCCAGCAGTTCGGTCGGGACAGGGGCCTACGAGCAGTACTTC,CASSSVGTGAYEQYF
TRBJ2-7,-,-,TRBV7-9,TGTGCCAGCAGCTCCCAGCTGGACTACGAGCAGTACTTC,CASSSQLDYEQYF
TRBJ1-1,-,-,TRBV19,TGTGCCAGTAGTATTCCAGGGTTAGGCACTGAAGCTTTCTTT,CASSIPGLGTEAFF
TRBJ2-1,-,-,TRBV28,TGTGCCAGCAGTCCAAGACAGGCCCACCGGGACAATGAGCAGTTCTTC,CASSPRQAHRDNEQFF